This is a list of T cell receptor beta chains from one sample in a study of CD8+ T cells in alopecia areata. Assay used: immunoSEQ multiplex PCR; TCRdb lists only in-frame clones, some missing. There are some 170,000 clones in the sample; approximately 70% occur only once, and roughly 10% lies in the top ten. Sequences were derived from CD8+ T cells sorted from blood, sampled at week 0. The receptors were sampled from a human donor with alopecia areata. The CDR3 runs from the conserved cysteine through the conserved F or W. The order of the fields is D gene, clone size, V gene, J gene, CDR3 protein, CDR3 DNA. D genes are given only for firm matches. Size is stated for part of the rows, as once, few or many counts, or as a class when the clone is expanded.

>.|.|TRBV6-5|TRBJ2-5
CASSHGTVETQYF
TGTGCCAGCAGCCACGGGACTGTAGAGACCCAGTACTTC
>TRBD1|.|TRBV6-5|TRBJ2-7
CASGQATYEQYF
TGTGCCAGCGGACAGGCAACCTACGAGCAGTACTTC
>.|.|TRBV4-2|TRBJ1-1
CASSHYRENTEAFF
TGTGCCAGCAGCCACTACAGGGAGAACACTGAAGCTTTCTTT
>.|.|TRBV6-5|TRBJ1-1
CASWKGAEAFF
TGTGCCAGTTGGAAGGGAGCTGAAGCTTTCTTT
>.|.|TRBV6-6|TRBJ1-4
CASSYSRGVPEKLFF
TGTGCCAGCAGTTACTCGAGGGGGGTCCCGGAAAAACTGTTTTTT
>TRBD2|.|TRBV6-4|TRBJ2-7
CASSGTSGPYEQYF
TGTGCCAGCAGTGGGACTAGCGGACCCTACGAGCAGTACTTC
>.|.|TRBV11-3|TRBJ2-2
CASSSSLGRGAGELFF
TGTGCCAGCAGCTCATCACTAGGGCGGGGTGCCGGGGAGCTGTTTTTT
>TRBD2|.|TRBV7-8|TRBJ2-1
CASSLSGLAGQFF
TGTGCCAGCAGCTTATCTGGGCTAGCGGGGCAGTTCTTC
>.|.|TRBV10-3|TRBJ2-4
CAISGTGEVKNIQYF
TGTGCCATCAGTGGAACAGGGGAGGTCAAAAACATTCAGTACTTC
>.|.|TRBV7-2|TRBJ1-5
CASSLMGGLSNQPQHF
TGTGCCAGCAGCTTAATGGGCGGGCTTAGCAATCAGCCCCAGCATTTT
>.|.|TRBV15|TRBJ1-5
CATSRDGGTQPQHF
TGTGCCACCAGCAGAGACGGGGGAACTCAGCCCCAGCATTTT
>.|.|TRBV11-1|TRBJ1-1
CASSLNTAIEAFF
TGTGCCAGCAGCTTAAATACAGCAATTGAAGCTTTCTTT
>.|.|TRBV30|TRBJ2-1
CAYRDGSYNEQFF
TGTGCGTACCGGGACGGATCCTACAATGAGCAGTTCTTC
>TRBD1|many|TRBV29-1|TRBJ2-7
CSVEDHRGQTYEQYF
TGCAGCGTTGAAGATCATAGGGGACAGACCTACGAGCAGTACTTC
>.|many|TRBV7-9|TRBJ1-1
CASSRDSPNTEAFF
TGTGCCAGCAGCCGAGACTCCCCAAACACTGAAGCTTTCTTT
>TRBD1|.|TRBV4-2|TRBJ2-7
CASSQLDREGQYF
TGTGCCAGCAGCCAACTTGACAGGGAAGGGCAGTACTTC
>TRBD1|.|TRBV7-9|TRBJ2-7
CASSSPTGGYEQYF
TGTGCCAGCAGCTCCCCGACAGGGGGGTACGAGCAGTACTTC
>.|.|TRBV28|TRBJ2-5
CARADQETQYF
TGTGCCAGGGCCGACCAAGAGACCCAGTACTTC
>.|few|TRBV7-6|TRBJ2-7
CASSLTITSYEQYF
TGTGCCAGCAGCTTAACCATTACCTCCTACGAGCAGTACTTC
>TRBD2|.|TRBV7-9|TRBJ2-1
CASSSTTSGVYNEQFF
TGTGCCAGCAGCTCGACGACTAGCGGGGTTTACAATGAGCAGTTCTTC
>.|.|TRBV29-1|TRBJ1-4
CSVEGGEKLFF
TGCAGCGTTGAAGGAGGGGAAAAACTGTTTTTT
>.|.|TRBV13|TRBJ1-2
CASSLGQGRVNYGYTF
TGTGCCAGCAGCTTAGGGCAGGGACGAGTTAACTATGGCTACACCTTC
>.|once|TRBV25-1|TRBJ2-2
CASLSYTGMGGELFF
TGTGCCAGCCTCAGCTACACAGGGATGGGCGGGGAGCTGTTTTTT
>.|few|TRBV11-1|TRBJ2-1
CASTTPTGKVTYNEQFF
TGTGCCAGCACAACACCTACAGGGAAGGTCACCTACAATGAGCAGTTCTTC
>.|.|TRBV9|TRBJ1-2
CASSDPGGAHGYTF
TGTGCCAGCAGCGATCCGGGGGGGGCCCATGGCTACACCTTC